This T cell receptor beta chain stems from a study of CD8 T cells in Susac syndrome. Looking at the study overall: The Susac syndrome patients that were sequenced included more than 5 with active disease and under ten in remission. The study, taken as a whole, reports: There was no clonal expansion in the CD4+ T cell repertoires of Susac syndrome.

The recently defined diagnostic criteria for definite or probable disease were met by the Susac syndrome patients. The CDR3 spans 15 residues. CDR1 is LGHNA and CDR2 is YSLEER in the germline V gene. V was pared by 4 bases and J by 4 bases, with 16 bases between. The authors reverse transcribed roughly 0.5 to 1 ug RNA with random hexamers. Using its own MiXCR run on the immunoSEQ multiplex PCR reads, TCRdb lists one record per CDR3 protein. This table holds about 160,000 distinct CDR3 sequences, roughly 95% found once. On this clonotype itself: As yet, its antigen is unknown.

The V and J genes are TRBV4-3 and TRBJ2-5; D remains unclear. This clonotype was sampled from a human donor with Susac syndrome. The specimen was CD4+ T cells from PBMCs. The CDR3 loop is CASSLNRVGPETQYF. CDR3 in DNA: TGCGCCAGCAGCCTTAATCGGGTAGGGCCAGAGACCCAGTACTTC.